This T cell receptor beta chain was found in a study of neoadjuvant anti-PD-1 for oral cavity cancer. Specified time point: after neoadjuvant nivolumab, at surgical resection. Study observations and caveats: After neoadjuvant nivolumab, PBMC T cell clonality was significantly higher in non-responders than responders.

Of note for this clone: What it binds is unknown.

Produced via immunoSEQ multiplex PCR; TCRdb's table is partial and in-frame only. The sample yields over 65,000 clones, 85% to 90% seen once. The germline gives CDR1 SGHAT, CDR2 FQDESV (reference sequence). The length of the CDR3 is 18 residues. Trimming cost V 3 bases and J 5 bases; bases outside gene matches: 16. This receptor was taken from a person between 35 and 79 years old with oral cavity squamous cell carcinoma. This material consisted of PBMCs, taken after nivolumab (anti-PD-1) treatment. This chain links TRBV11-1 with TRBJ1-2, with TRBD1 matching 9 bases. The CDR3 loop is CASSLTRDRLTGGYGYTF. In DNA, the CDR3 is TGTGCCAGCAGCTTGACCCGGGACAGGCTGACAGGGGGGTATGGCTACACCTTC.